This T cell receptor beta chain was documented in a study of technical replicates of blood from a handful of donors. The V and J ends lost 4 bases and 2 bases respectively, with 3 bases between them. The CDR3 runs to 11 residues. Germline values: CDR1 SGHNT, CDR2 YYREEE (reference sequence). Libraries were prepared by immunoSEQ multiplex PCR; TCRdb keeps only in-frame clonotypes and omits some of them. The sample yields 80,000 to 85,000 clones, roughly 90% seen once. For this clone: The sample contains more than one DNA sequence encoding this CDR3.

The source is a human donor in good health. The sequenced sample consisted of T cells isolated from PBMCs. The chain links TRBV5-4 to TRBJ1-2; D unclear. The CDR3 loop is CASSLNYGYTF. The CDR3 DNA reads TGTGCCAGCAGCCTAAACTATGGCTACACCTTC.